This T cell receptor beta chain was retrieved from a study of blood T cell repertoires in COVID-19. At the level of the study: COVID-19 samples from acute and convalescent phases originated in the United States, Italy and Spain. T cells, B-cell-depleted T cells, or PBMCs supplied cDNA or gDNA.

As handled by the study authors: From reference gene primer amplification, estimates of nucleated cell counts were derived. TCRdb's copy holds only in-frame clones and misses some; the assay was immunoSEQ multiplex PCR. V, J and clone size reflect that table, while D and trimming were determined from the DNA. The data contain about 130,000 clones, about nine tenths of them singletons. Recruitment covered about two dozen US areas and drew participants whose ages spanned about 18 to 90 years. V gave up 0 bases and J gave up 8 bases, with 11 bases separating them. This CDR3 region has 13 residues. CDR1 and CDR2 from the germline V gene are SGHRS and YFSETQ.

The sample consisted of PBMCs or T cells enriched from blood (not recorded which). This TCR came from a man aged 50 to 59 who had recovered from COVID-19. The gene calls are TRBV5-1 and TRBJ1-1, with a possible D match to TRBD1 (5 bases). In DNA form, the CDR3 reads TGCGCCAGCAGCTTGGAGGGGAACAGAGAAGCTTTCTTT. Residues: CASSLEGNREAFF.